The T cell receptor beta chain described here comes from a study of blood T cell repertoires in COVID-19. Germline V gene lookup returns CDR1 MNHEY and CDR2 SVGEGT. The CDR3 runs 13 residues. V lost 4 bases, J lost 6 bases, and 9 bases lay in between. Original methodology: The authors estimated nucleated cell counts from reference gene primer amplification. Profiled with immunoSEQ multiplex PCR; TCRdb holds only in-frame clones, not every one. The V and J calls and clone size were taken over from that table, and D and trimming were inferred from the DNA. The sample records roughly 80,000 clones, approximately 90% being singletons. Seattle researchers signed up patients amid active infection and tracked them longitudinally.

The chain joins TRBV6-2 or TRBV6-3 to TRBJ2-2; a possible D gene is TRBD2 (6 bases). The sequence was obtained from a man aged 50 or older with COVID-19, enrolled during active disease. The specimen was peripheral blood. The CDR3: CASSSGGAGELFF. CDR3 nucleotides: TGTGCCAGCAGTTCCGGGGGTGCCGGGGAGCTGTTTTTT.